The next 5 T cell receptor beta chains were all read from a single sample in a study of blood T cell repertoires in COVID-19. The assay was immunoSEQ multiplex PCR, and TCRdb's table has in-frame clones only and misses some. Here the sample spans around 160,000 clones, about 83% being singletons. The specimen sequenced was peripheral blood. The source of these receptors is a woman in her 70s with COVID-19, enrolled during active disease.

At least ten counts were recorded for this clone. This chain joins TRBV11-2 and TRBJ2-1, with 15 nucleotides matching TRBD2. Germline CDR1 SGHAT, CDR2 FQNNGV. The CDR3 sequence is 13 residues long. The ends lost 1 base at V and 14 bases at J; junction bases unmatched: 0. The DNA for the CDR3 is TGTGCCAGCAGCTTAGGGACTAGCGGGGGGGAGTTCTTC. This translates into CASSLGTSGGEFF.

The gene calls are TRBV27 and TRBJ1-1; D gene uncertain. This CDR3 contains 13 residues. Trimming pared 9 bases from V and 0 bases from J, leaving 11 bases between. Germline V gene lookup returns CDR1 MNHEY and CDR2 SMNVEV (reference sequence). The CDR3 region is CASYSLMNTEAFF. CDR3 coding DNA: TGTGCCAGTTACAGCCTTATGAACACTGAAGCTTTCTTT.

The chain links TRBV5-1 to TRBJ2-3, with TRBD1 identical over 9 bases. The CDR3 is 15 residues long. J gave up 1 base and V 0 bases, and 0 bases lay outside the gene matches. Germline V gene data show CDR1 as SGHRS and CDR2 as YFSETQ. CDR3 nucleotides: TGCGCCAGCAGCTTGGGGGACAGGGGCACAGATACGCAGTATTTT. The encoded protein is CASSLGDRGTDTQYF. The variable domain in full, completed from reference TRBV5-1 and TRBJ2-3, reads KAGVTQTPRYLIKTRGQQVTLSCSPISGHRSVSWYQQTPGQGLQFLFEYFSETQRNKGNFPGRFSGRQFSNSRSEMNVSTLELGDSALYLCASSLGDRGTDTQYFGPGTRLTVL.

This chain uses TRBV25-1 with TRBJ1-6; 7 bases map to TRBD1. J lost 10 bases, V lost 3 bases, and 9 bases had no gene match. The germline CDR1 and CDR2 sequences are MGHDK and SYGVNS. The CDR3 spans 15 residues. DNA for the CDR3: TGTGCCAGCAGTGACTCGACAGGGAGAGGGTCACCCCTCCACTTT. Translating gives CASSDSTGRGSPLHF.

The genes are TRBV28 and TRBJ2-5; 7 bases are shared with TRBD1. Germline CDR1 MDHEN, CDR2 SYDVKM. After removal of 5 bases from V and 5 bases from J, the junction contained 11 bases not matched to a gene. The length of the CDR3 is 15 residues. For the CDR3, the DNA is TGTGCCAGCAGTCCAAACAGGGGCCTGGGGGAGACCCAGTACTTC. Translation gives CASSPNRGLGETQYF.